These 3 T cell receptor beta chains came from one sample sequenced in a study of blood T cells in healthy people across ages. A J-beta primer mix and a sample-barcoded 5' primer were used in a second PCR of roughly 6 to 12 cycles. TCRdb passed the 5' RACE reads through MiXCR, listing each CDR3 protein once. The sample lists roughly 700,000 distinct CDR3 sequences, around 49% occurring once. The sample was blood. All receptors derive from a woman aged 60-75 years in good health.

As for this clonotype: Germline and junction disagree at one end, which may indicate a read error. The chain has TRBV12-3 or TRBV12-4 and TRBJ2-2; TRBD1 might be the D (7 bases). The CDR3 length is 15 residues. The CDR3: CASRGGTANTGELIF. The CDR3, as DNA: TGTGCCAGCAGAGGCGGGACAGCGAACACCGGGGAGCTGATTTTT.

The table lists this clonotype with a few counts. The gene calls are TRBV9 and TRBJ1-4; maybe TRBD1 (6 bases). This CDR3 region has 14 residues. Germline values: CDR1 SGDLS, CDR2 YYNGEE. With 4 bases removed from V and 5 bases from J, the gap between germline ends came to 12 bases. CDR3 sequence (DNA): TGTGCCAGCAGCCGCCGGGACAAGAATGAAAAACTGTTTTTT. Translating gives CASSRRDKNEKLFF.

This clonotype was seen more than once but under ten times. V usage is TRBV29-1 and J usage is TRBJ2-1; no firm D call. This CDR3 has 14 amino acids. The V end was cut by 2 bases, the J end by 4 bases, with 12 bases between. Germline V CDR1 and CDR2: SQVTM, ANQGSEA. The CDR3 reads CSVEWADKYNEQFF. The CDR3 nucleotides read TGCAGCGTTGAATGGGCCGACAAATACAATGAGCAGTTCTTC.